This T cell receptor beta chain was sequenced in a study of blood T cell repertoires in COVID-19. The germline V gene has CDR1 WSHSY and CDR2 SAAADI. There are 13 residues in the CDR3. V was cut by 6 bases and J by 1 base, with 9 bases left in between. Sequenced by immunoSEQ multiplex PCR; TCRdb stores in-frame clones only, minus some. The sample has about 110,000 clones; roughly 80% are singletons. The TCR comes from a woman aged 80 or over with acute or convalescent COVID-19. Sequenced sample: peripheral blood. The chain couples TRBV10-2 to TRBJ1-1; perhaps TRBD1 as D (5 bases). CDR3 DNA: TGCGCCAGCAGCCGACAGACGAACACTGAAGCTTTCTTT. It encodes CASSRQTNTEAFF.